The rows below give T cell receptor beta chains drawn from one sample of a study of blood T cell repertoires in COVID-19. The method was immunoSEQ multiplex PCR; TCRdb's version includes in-frame clones alone and lacks a portion of them. Here the sample spans 75,000 or so clones, 88% being singletons. Sequencing input: peripheral blood. These receptors all stem from a man aged 45-65 years with acute or convalescent COVID-19. The CDR3 runs from the conserved cysteine through the conserved F or W. A D gene is named only where the DNA matches it firmly. Clone size, where shown, is once, few, many, or a class for clones that have expanded.

TGTGCCAGCAGCCGGGGACAGGGGGACGTCAATGAGCAGTTCTTC	CASSRGQGDVNEQFF	few	TRBV7-9	TRBJ2-1	TRBD1
TGTGCCAGCAGTGAATTAGAGGGATTTGTCCACGAGCAGTACTTC	CASSELEGFVHEQYF	-	TRBV2	TRBJ2-7	-
TGCAGTGTCGTCCAAGAGACCCAGTACTTC	CSVVQETQYF	-	TRBV20-1	TRBJ2-5	-
TGTGCCACCCGGGCTAGCGGGGCGGACGAGCAGTACTTC	CATRASGADEQYF	few	TRBV3-1/TRBV3-2	TRBJ2-7	TRBD2
TGTGCCAGCAGCTTCTCCGGGACAACGTACCAAGAGACCCAGTACTTC	CASSFSGTTYQETQYF	-	TRBV7-6	TRBJ2-5	-
TGTGCCGGGAACCAGAAAGGACAGGCCCACTCCTACGAGCAGTACTTC	CAGNQKGQAHSYEQYF	once	TRBV21-1	TRBJ2-7	-
TGTGCCAGCAGCGGAAGGACATGGTCAGGTTACAATGAGCAGTTCTTC	CASSGRTWSGYNEQFF	-	TRBV9	TRBJ2-1	-
TGTGCCAGCAGGGGGGAGGGTACGCAGTATTTT	CASRGEGTQYF	-	TRBV2	TRBJ2-3	TRBD2
TGTGCCACCAGTGATCGGATAGGGGCCGGTGAGCAGTTCTTC	CATSDRIGAGEQFF	-	TRBV24-1	TRBJ2-1	-
TGTGCCAGCACGGGACTAGCTATGAACACCGGGGAGCTGTTTTTT	CASTGLAMNTGELFF	-	TRBV28	TRBJ2-2	TRBD2
TGTGCCAGCAGCCGTGGGGGGGTGGAGACCCAGTACTTC	CASSRGGVETQYF	-	TRBV9	TRBJ2-5	TRBD2
TGTGCCATCAGACGTCCATACCGAATCGGGCCCCAGCATTTT	CAIRRPYRIGPQHF	-	TRBV21-1	TRBJ1-5	-
TGCGCCAGCAGAAAGGACAGGGATAACCAGCCCCAGCATTTT	CASRKDRDNQPQHF	-	TRBV10-2	TRBJ1-5	TRBD1
TGTGCCAGTAGCTCAGGGGGTTTCGTCACTGAAGCTTTCTTT	CASSSGGFVTEAFF	once	TRBV19	TRBJ1-1	TRBD1
TGTGCCAGCAGCGTATCTGGCGGGGGTTTCACAGATACGCAGTATTTT	CASSVSGGGFTDTQYF	-	TRBV9	TRBJ2-3	TRBD2
TGCGCCAGCAGCTTGGCGGCTAGCGGGGGGTCGGAGACCCAGTACTTC	CASSLAASGGSETQYF	-	TRBV5-1	TRBJ2-5	TRBD2
TGTGCCAGCAGTTCAGACACATCCTACAATGAGCAGTTCTTC	CASSSDTSYNEQFF	-	TRBV7-9	TRBJ2-1	-
TGTGCCAGTATTGCCCCGATCAGGGGGAACATGAACACTGAAGCTTTCTTT	CASIAPIRGNMNTEAFF	-	TRBV19	TRBJ1-1	TRBD1
TGTGCCAGTAGTATATCGTTCCGGGACAGGGTACGGTCAGGCTATGGCTACACCTTC	CASSISFRDRVRSGYGYTF	-	TRBV19	TRBJ1-2	TRBD1
TGTGCCAGCAGCCCACGGACAGGAGGTGATACGCAGTATTTT	CASSPRTGGDTQYF	-	TRBV13	TRBJ2-3	TRBD1
TGCGCCAGCAGCCAAGATCCCACGGGCTACGAGCAGTACTTC	CASSQDPTGYEQYF	-	TRBV4-1	TRBJ2-7	-
TGTGCCAGCAGCTTGGTCGGACAATCCTACGAGCAGTACTTC	CASSLVGQSYEQYF	few	TRBV5-4	TRBJ2-7	-
TGTGCCAGCAGTCGAACGACAGGTGTGAACACCGGGGAGCTGTTTTTT	CASSRTTGVNTGELFF	-	TRBV6-6	TRBJ2-2	-
TGTGCCAGCAGTGACATACAGGGCTTCACTGAAGCTTTCTTT	CASSDIQGFTEAFF	-	TRBV25-1	TRBJ1-1	-
TGTGCCAGCTCACCACGACAACTAGCGGGGGTCACGTCGCAGTACTTC	CASSPRQLAGVTSQYF	-	TRBV18	TRBJ2-7	TRBD2
TGTGCCACCAGTGATTCGGCTCTGGACAGGGGTACAGATACGCAGTATTTT	CATSDSALDRGTDTQYF	-	TRBV24-1	TRBJ2-3	TRBD1
TGTGCCAGCAGCGCTACAGCTTATAGCAATCAGCCCCAGCATTTT	CASSATAYSNQPQHF	once	TRBV9	TRBJ1-5	-
TGCGCCAGCAGCCGCCTGCCACAACCGGGACAGGGATACAATGAGCAGTTCTTC	CASSRLPQPGQGYNEQFF	-	TRBV4-1	TRBJ2-1	TRBD1
TGTGCCAGCAGTCCTGGACAGTTCCGCACAGATACGCAGTATTTT	CASSPGQFRTDTQYF	-	TRBV27	TRBJ2-3	-
TGTGCCAGCAGCCAAGGTTTAAGGACAGACAATTATCAGCCCCAGCATTTT	CASSQGLRTDNYQPQHF	-	TRBV3-1/TRBV3-2	TRBJ1-5	-
TGCGCCAGCAGCCCCCCTAGGACAGGGAACGGGAACACTGAAGCTTTCTTT	CASSPPRTGNGNTEAFF	once	TRBV5-1	TRBJ1-1	TRBD1
TGTGCCAGCAGTTACAGGCCGGGTAACTATGGCTACACCTTC	CASSYRPGNYGYTF	once	TRBV6-2/TRBV6-3	TRBJ1-2	-
TGTGCCAGCAGTTACCGGACCCCGGGGAAGACCCAGTACTTC	CASSYRTPGKTQYF	-	TRBV6-5	TRBJ2-5	-
TGTGCCAGCAGTTACGAGGGGGCAGGCCAGCCCCAGCATTTT	CASSYEGAGQPQHF	-	TRBV6-6	TRBJ1-5	TRBD1
TGTGCCAGCAGTGTAGGGACTAGCGCGTCCTACGAGCAGTACTTC	CASSVGTSASYEQYF	-	TRBV2	TRBJ2-7	TRBD2
TGTGCCAGCAGCCTCGACAATGAGCAGTTCTTC	CASSLDNEQFF	-	TRBV7-6	TRBJ2-1	-
TGTGCCAGTAGTCCGTCGGTCGACTATGGCTACACCTTC	CASSPSVDYGYTF	-	TRBV19	TRBJ1-2	-
TGTGCCAGCAGTCTCCGACAAACGAACACTGAAGCTTTCTTT	CASSLRQTNTEAFF	-	TRBV28	TRBJ1-1	-
TGTGCCAGCAGCTCATTGACAGGGGCGAACACCGGGGAGCTGTTTTTT	CASSSLTGANTGELFF	once	TRBV11-2	TRBJ2-2	TRBD1
TGTGCCAGCGGGGGGGATCAATCACGCTCCTACGAGCAGTACTTC	CASGGDQSRSYEQYF	-	TRBV27	TRBJ2-7	TRBD2
TGCGCCAGCAGCCAACAGGGGGCTAGCAATCAGCCCCAGCATTTT	CASSQQGASNQPQHF	few	TRBV4-1	TRBJ1-5	TRBD1
TGTGCCAGCAGCGTACGGCTAGAGGGCTGGGGCAATGAGCAGTTCTTC	CASSVRLEGWGNEQFF	-	TRBV9	TRBJ2-1	-
TGTGCTAGCAGCCGAACTAGCGGGCGGCAAGAGACCCAGTACTTC	CASSRTSGRQETQYF	-	TRBV7-7	TRBJ2-5	TRBD2
TGTGCCAGCAGCTTGCGGGGGGGCCAGGATGAGCAGTTCTTC	CASSLRGGQDEQFF	-	TRBV7-9	TRBJ2-1	TRBD2
TGTGCCAGCAGTTCTGGGACTAGCGGGGGGGCTGGCGTTTCGTATTTT	CASSSGTSGGAGVSYF	few	TRBV6-5	TRBJ2-3	TRBD2
TGCGCCAGCAGCTCGGGGGTTGGAAACACCATATATTTT	CASSSGVGNTIYF	-	TRBV5-1	TRBJ1-3	-
TGTGCCAGCAGCTTATTGAGGGCGGGTTCACCCCTCCACTTT	CASSLLRAGSPLHF	-	TRBV11-2	TRBJ1-6	-
TGTGCCAGCTCACGGGGACAGTCAGCCAATCAGCCCCAGCATTTT	CASSRGQSANQPQHF	-	TRBV18	TRBJ1-5	TRBD1
TGTGCCAGCTCACCACCTGTCTCAGTTTGGAGTTCTAATTCACCCCTCCACTTT	CASSPPVSVWSSNSPLHF	-	TRBV18	TRBJ1-6	-